Listed below are T cell receptor beta chains from one sample, sequenced in a study of T cells in localized non-small cell lung cancer. This table comes from immunoSEQ multiplex PCR, and its TCRdb copy is limited to in-frame clones, with some not included. Found here are about 6,700 clones, more than 35% of them singletons; the top ten hold about 7.8%. The sample here was lung tumor tissue, taken before any cancer treatment. These receptors were collected from a man aged 35-69 years with stage III lung adenocarcinoma. CDR3s include the opening cysteine and the closing phenylalanine or tryptophan. The order of the fields is V gene, D gene, clone size, J gene, CDR3 protein. D genes are given only for firm matches. Size is omitted from some rows. Given values are once, few, many or a class for expanded clones.

v_gene: TRBV23-1; d_gene: TRBD2; abundance: medium-sized; j_gene: TRBJ2-7; CDR3aa: CASSHGGGRSYEQYF
v_gene: TRBV11-3; d_gene: -; abundance: medium-sized; j_gene: TRBJ1-2; CDR3aa: CASSLEVVALSYTF
v_gene: TRBV6-7; d_gene: -; abundance: -; j_gene: TRBJ1-2; CDR3aa: CASRTTGSYTF
v_gene: TRBV18; d_gene: -; abundance: -; j_gene: TRBJ1-4; CDR3aa: CASSLLEVRGGHEKLFF
v_gene: TRBV1; d_gene: -; abundance: -; j_gene: TRBJ2-1; CDR3aa: CASSQDHNLWTGFNEQFF
v_gene: TRBV11-3; d_gene: TRBD1; abundance: -; j_gene: TRBJ2-5; CDR3aa: CASSGQGTRETQYF
v_gene: TRBV11-3; d_gene: -; abundance: -; j_gene: TRBJ1-5; CDR3aa: CASSPGSRGGPQHF
v_gene: TRBV9; d_gene: -; abundance: -; j_gene: TRBJ1-1; CDR3aa: CASSARESNTEAFF
v_gene: TRBV19; d_gene: -; abundance: -; j_gene: TRBJ2-3; CDR3aa: CASSIQATDTQYF
v_gene: TRBV10-2; d_gene: -; abundance: once; j_gene: TRBJ1-1; CDR3aa: CASIHTWDRRPPVEAFF
v_gene: TRBV9; d_gene: TRBD2; abundance: large; j_gene: TRBJ2-3; CDR3aa: CASSGTSGYTDTQYF
v_gene: TRBV9; d_gene: -; abundance: -; j_gene: TRBJ2-1; CDR3aa: CASEKGDFHNEQFF
v_gene: TRBV11-3; d_gene: -; abundance: -; j_gene: TRBJ1-5; CDR3aa: CASSFREGNQPQHF
v_gene: TRBV19; d_gene: -; abundance: -; j_gene: TRBJ2-2; CDR3aa: CASRGGMTANTGELFF
v_gene: TRBV28; d_gene: -; abundance: -; j_gene: TRBJ2-5; CDR3aa: CASSLGWETQYF